This T cell receptor (beta chain) was sequenced in a study of CD8 T cells in ankylosing spondylitis. This clonotype came up a few times. The antigen remains unidentified. Overall study findings and caveats: Peripheral blood held disease-linked clones only at relatively low frequency, and these were CD8+. A number of the motif variants had already been described in reactive arthritis synovial fluid and blood. About 8 highly homologous variants formed a TCR beta motif that appeared characteristic of ankylosing spondylitis blood.

CDR3 size: 15 residues. The trim removed 5 bases at V and 3 bases at J, leaving 6 bases unmatched. Per the germline V gene, CDR1 is SEHNR and CDR2 is FQNEAQ (reference sequence). TCR beta libraries were made by quantitative 5'-RACE with molecular barcodes. MiXCR was run by TCRdb on the 5' RACE reads, yielding one entry per CDR3 protein. This sample carries some 700,000 distinct CDR3 sequences, 15% to 20% of them seen once, and the ten largest clones take under 20%. The sample comprised blood, either unsorted or a sorted T cell fraction (not recorded which). The sequence was obtained from a male donor with ankylosing spondylitis. The chain employs TRBV7-9 and TRBJ2-3, with 9 bases aligning to TRBD1. The chain's CDR3 is CASSETGTGTDTQYF. The CDR3 DNA reads TGTGCCAGCAGCGAAACCGGGACAGGGACAGATACGCAGTATTTT. The full variable domain, rest sourced from reference TRBV7-9 and TRBJ2-3, is DTGVSQNPRHKITKRGQNVTFRCDPISEHNRLYWYRQTLGQGPEFLTYFQNEAQLEKSRLLSDRFSAERPKGSFSTLEIQRTEQGDSAMYLCASSETGTGTDTQYFGPGTRLTVL.